The subject of this entry is one TCR beta chain. Using RNA transcripts, the TCR beta CDR3 regions were amplified. Amplification began with first-round RT-PCR using HTBI primers, then second-round multiplex PCR was performed. TCRdb re-analysed the multiplex PCR reads in MiXCR, keeping a single row per CDR3 protein. This table holds more than 550,000 distinct CDR3 sequences, roughly 39% found once. These data belong to a study of Graves' ophthalmopathy and Graves' hyperthyroidism. This TCR derives from an adult man with Graves' ophthalmopathy. Sequenced sample: peripheral blood.

Here the CDR3 DNA reads TGTGCCAGCAGCCAAGTGTGGGGCTTTTTCACCGGGGAGCTGTTTTTT. Translating gives CASSQVWGFFTGELFF. The chain carries TRBV3-1 and TRBJ2-2, with D perhaps matching TRBD1 (5 bases). Between the trimmed V and J ends, which lost 1 base and 4 bases, there was a span of 13 bases. The CDR3 covers 16 residues. CDR1 is LGHDT and CDR2 is YNNKEL in the germline V gene (reference sequence).